This T cell receptor beta chain was documented in a study of T cells expressing NK-cell markers. Germline V CDR1 and CDR2: MDHEN, SYDVKM. This CDR3 comprises 11 residues. 5'RACE template switching built TCR beta cDNA with unique molecular identifiers. TCRdb reanalyzed the 5' RACE reads and collapses them to one entry per CDR3 protein, without DNA. The sample data list about 400,000 distinct CDR3 sequences. Study-wide results and caveats: HCMV specificity was not established for the expanded NKG2C+ T cell clones. Each of 6 or 7 donors carried dominant NKG2C+ clonotypes accounting for about 1.0-7.5% of CD8+ T cells.

Concerning this clonotype itself: The antigen remains unidentified.

This receptor was taken from a woman aged 45-60 years in good health. The V and J genes are TRBV28 and TRBJ2-1. Sequenced sample: blood T cells: a sorted CD56 or NKG2C T cell subset, CD4+ or CD8+ T cells, or bulk PBMC T cells (not recorded which). The CDR3 protein is CASKTLNEQFF.